The present TCR beta chain was sequenced within a study of cytomegalovirus exposure and HLA in healthy donors. Trimming took off 6 bases at V and 0 bases at J, with 6 bases between the two ends. This CDR3 region has 12 residues. Germline lookup yields CDR1 MNHEY and CDR2 SVGAGI. 60 Vbeta and 13 Jbeta primers were used in PCR. The repertoire was sequenced with immunoSEQ multiplex PCR; TCRdb's copy has only in-frame clones and lacks some. In the table there are roughly 190,000 clones, around 86% of which are singletons. This rearrangement joins TRBV6-5 to TRBJ2-7, with unresolved D. This sequence originates from a woman between 50 and 59 years old in good health and CMV-seropositive. Source material: PBMCs. The DNA of the CDR3 is TGTGCCAGCAGGACGGGCTCCTACGAGCAGTACTTC. Protein product: CASRTGSYEQYF.